This T cell receptor (beta chain) derives from a study of vaccination and CD4 T cells after COVID-19. General observations from the study: Spike mono-reactivity marked 304 of 307 vaccine-specific clones in convalescent patients.

Described treatment: approximately nine-day PBMC culture with coronavirus spike peptide pools or control peptides (ViraFEST assay). Sequencing of DNA taken from cultured CD4+ T cells relied on the Oncomine TCR Beta short-read assay. Genomic DNA was taken out of cultured CD4+ T cells by extraction. TCRdb re-called the PCR reads through MiXCR, storing one row per CDR3 protein. There are about 21,000 distinct CDR3 sequences in the sample; about 40% occur only once, and over 4% lies in the top ten. For this clonotype: The antigen is not known.

The sample here was CD4+ T cells from blood, cultured in vitro, taken before SARS-CoV-2 vaccination. This receptor was obtained from a human donor who had recovered from COVID-19.

The chain's CDR3 is CASSLVGLAETEQYF. The CDR3 region has the DNA TGTGCCAGCAGCTTAGTCGGACTAGCCGAAACCGAGCAGTACTTC. This chain links TRBV11-2 with TRBJ2-7, with 8 bases matching TRBD2. This CDR3 is built from 15 residues. Germline V gene lookup returns CDR1 SGHAT and CDR2 FQNNGV. With V trimmed by 1 base and J by 6 bases, 8 bases remained unmatched.